This T cell receptor (beta chain) is from a study of T cell changes during pregnancy in multiple sclerosis. Libraries were prepared by immunoSEQ multiplex PCR; TCRdb keeps only in-frame clonotypes and omits some of them. This sample yields some 40,000 clones, of which around nine tenths are seen a single time; approximately 4.3% belongs to the top ten. V was cut by 5 bases and J by 8 bases, with 16 bases left in between. The germline CDR1 and CDR2 sequences are SGHTA and FQGNSA. CDR3 length: 14 residues. V is TRBV7-2 and J is TRBJ2-1; a weak D match, TRBD2 (6 bases). This TCR derives from a female donor with multiple sclerosis, enrolled in a pregnancy study. This material consisted of CD8+ T cells from peripheral blood mononuclear cells, taken in the first trimester of pregnancy. DNA of the CDR3: TGTGCCAGCAGCCGGCCGGGGGTGGTGGATGAGCAGTTCTTC. It specifies CASSRPGVVDEQFF.